The following is a TCR beta chain sequence with its context. The antigen remains unidentified. Patients with stable or active relapsing-remitting disease, all of them treatment-naive, made up the multiple sclerosis controls. CD8+ and CD4+ T cells were negatively isolated; TEMRA cells were FACS-enriched. The germline V gene encodes CDR1 MNHEY and CDR2 SVGAGI. This CDR3 is 16 amino acids long. The V end was cut by 0 bases, the J end by 3 bases, with 15 bases between. An amount of RNA that ranged from about 0.45 to 1 ug was reverse transcribed with random hexamers. By means of immunoSEQ multiplex PCR, TCR beta CDR3 spanning 54 Vbeta and 13 Jbeta underwent amplification. From the immunoSEQ multiplex PCR reads, TCRdb called clonotypes with MiXCR, one entry per CDR3 protein. The sample records approximately 160,000 distinct CDR3 sequences, approximately 94% being singletons. The data derive from a study of CD8 T cells in Susac syndrome.

Study results and caveats: It was acknowledged in the study that the number of individuals who were included in its TCR sequencing and HLA analysis was relatively small.

Sequencing was done on a sample of CD4+ T cells from PBMCs. This clonotype was sampled from a human donor with multiple sclerosis. V and J are TRBV6-5 and TRBJ2-7; tentative D call: TRBD2 (5 bases). CDR3 sequence (DNA): TGTGCCAGCAGTTACTCGAGCGGCGGGCAGGTCTACGAGCAGTACTTC. Residues: CASSYSSGGQVYEQYF.